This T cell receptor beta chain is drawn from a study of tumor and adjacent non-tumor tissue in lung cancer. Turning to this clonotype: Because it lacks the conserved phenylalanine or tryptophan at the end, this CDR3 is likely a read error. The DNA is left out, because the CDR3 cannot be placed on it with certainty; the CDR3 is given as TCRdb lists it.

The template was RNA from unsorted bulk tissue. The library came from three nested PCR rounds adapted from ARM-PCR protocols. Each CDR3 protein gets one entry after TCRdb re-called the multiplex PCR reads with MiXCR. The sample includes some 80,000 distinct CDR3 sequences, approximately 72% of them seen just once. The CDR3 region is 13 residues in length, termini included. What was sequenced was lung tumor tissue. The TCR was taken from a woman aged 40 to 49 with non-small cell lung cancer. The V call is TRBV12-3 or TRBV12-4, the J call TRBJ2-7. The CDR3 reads CANSLTDSYEEYL.